This T cell receptor beta chain was sequenced in a study of blood T cell repertoires in COVID-19. The wider study: Nucleic acid was either cDNA or gDNA, and it came from T cells, B-cell-depleted T cells, or PBMCs.

Sequencing used immunoSEQ multiplex PCR; TCRdb keeps in-frame clones, though not all of them. The sample lists some 180,000 clones; more than 65% were seen once. CDR1 is MNHEY, CDR2 SMNVEV, per germline (reference sequence). V was shortened by 3 bases and J by 1 base, with 9 bases between the two germline ends. The CDR3 has 14 residues. The material sequenced was peripheral blood. The rearrangement joins TRBV27 to TRBJ1-1; D unclear. This sequence was found in a human donor in a cohort sampled during active COVID-19. This chain's CDR3 is CASSLRPRNTEAFF. As DNA, the CDR3 is TGTGCCAGCAGTTTGCGGCCCAGGAACACTGAAGCTTTCTTT.